This T cell receptor beta chain was documented in a study of blood T cell repertoires in COVID-19. Study in general: Cohort 3 recovery required two negative PCRs, clearance, or symptom resolution. The study drew acute and convalescent COVID-19 samples from the United States, Italy and Spain.

The participants were between roughly 18 and 100 years old and came from roughly 24 US areas. Trimming cost V 5 bases and J 2 bases; bases outside gene matches: 2. Germline V gene sequence: CDR1 LNHDA, CDR2 SQIVND (reference sequence). The CDR3 consists of 14 residues. The data were produced by immunoSEQ multiplex PCR, yet TCRdb's version contains in-frame clones alone and is incomplete. The top ten hold 2% to 2.5% of the sample, which has some 300,000 clones, more than 75% seen once. The rearrangement uses TRBV19 and TRBJ1-5, with 8 bases lining up with TRBD1. What was sequenced was PBMCs or T cells enriched from blood (not recorded which). The TCR sequence derives from a woman aged 60-70 years in a cohort exposed to, infected with or recovered from COVID-19 (not recorded which). The CDR3 region is CASSPDRGNQPQHF. The DNA of the CDR3 is TGTGCCAGTAGTCCGGACAGGGGCAATCAGCCCCAGCATTTT.